The rows below give T cell receptor beta chains drawn from one sample of a study of T cells in Graves' hyperthyroidism and ophthalmopathy. TCRdb reprocessed the multiplex PCR reads via MiXCR and lists one record per CDR3 protein. The repertoire holds 600,000 to 650,000 distinct CDR3 sequences, with 20% to 25% as singletons. Input material: blood. These receptors all come from a man aged 25 to 40 with Graves' ophthalmopathy. CDR3s leave out the opening cysteine and the closing phenylalanine or tryptophan. D genes are given only for firm matches.

TRBV30	TRBJ2-1	TRBD2	AWSVPSGLDPNEQF
TRBV30	TRBJ2-7	TRBD2	AWSTGTTPSYEQY
TRBV11-3	TRBJ2-1	.	ASSPSKRLGPYNEQF
TRBV20-1	TRBJ1-2	.	SARGGQSYGYT
TRBV20-1	TRBJ2-7	.	SARDPGDPYEQY
TRBV5-1	TRBJ2-7	.	ASSLAPTSSYEQY
TRBV7-8	TRBJ2-3	.	ASSFESSARRSTDTQY
TRBV15	TRBJ1-5	.	ATSRVEDYQPQH
TRBV5-6	TRBJ2-1	.	ASSLRRGRHNEQF
TRBV7-9	TRBJ1-4	TRBD1	ASSLRGVADREGEKLF
TRBV30	TRBJ2-7	.	AWSDGLGSSYEQY
TRBV7-8	TRBJ2-1	TRBD2	ASSIISGSIYNEQF
TRBV7-2	TRBJ2-7	.	ASSLGRLYEQY
TRBV20-1	TRBJ2-7	TRBD1	SASRDRLYEQY
TRBV5-4	TRBJ2-7	.	ASSLDSPYPYEQY
TRBV6-1	TRBJ2-1	.	ASSEGGDYNEQF
TRBV28	TRBJ1-1	.	ASSFAKYRNAEAF
TRBV28	TRBJ2-2	.	ASSLKQEYTGELF
TRBV3-1	TRBJ1-1	.	ASNSGGLRTEAL
TRBV11-2	TRBJ2-7	TRBD2	ASSPLGGSEQY
TRBV30	TRBJ2-7	.	AWSVGREVYEQY
TRBV9	TRBJ2-2	TRBD1	ASSPSDRGTNTGELF
TRBV7-3	TRBJ2-1	TRBD2	ASSHERGGRSYNEQF
TRBV19	TRBJ1-2	.	ASARGRIYGYT
TRBV12-3/TRBV12-4	TRBJ2-1	TRBD1	ASSFVGQGSEQF
TRBV6-1	TRBJ2-3	.	ASMTGPTDTQY
TRBV20-1	TRBJ2-7	.	SARDRTGTAYEQY
TRBV5-1	TRBJ2-5	.	ASTGNQETQY